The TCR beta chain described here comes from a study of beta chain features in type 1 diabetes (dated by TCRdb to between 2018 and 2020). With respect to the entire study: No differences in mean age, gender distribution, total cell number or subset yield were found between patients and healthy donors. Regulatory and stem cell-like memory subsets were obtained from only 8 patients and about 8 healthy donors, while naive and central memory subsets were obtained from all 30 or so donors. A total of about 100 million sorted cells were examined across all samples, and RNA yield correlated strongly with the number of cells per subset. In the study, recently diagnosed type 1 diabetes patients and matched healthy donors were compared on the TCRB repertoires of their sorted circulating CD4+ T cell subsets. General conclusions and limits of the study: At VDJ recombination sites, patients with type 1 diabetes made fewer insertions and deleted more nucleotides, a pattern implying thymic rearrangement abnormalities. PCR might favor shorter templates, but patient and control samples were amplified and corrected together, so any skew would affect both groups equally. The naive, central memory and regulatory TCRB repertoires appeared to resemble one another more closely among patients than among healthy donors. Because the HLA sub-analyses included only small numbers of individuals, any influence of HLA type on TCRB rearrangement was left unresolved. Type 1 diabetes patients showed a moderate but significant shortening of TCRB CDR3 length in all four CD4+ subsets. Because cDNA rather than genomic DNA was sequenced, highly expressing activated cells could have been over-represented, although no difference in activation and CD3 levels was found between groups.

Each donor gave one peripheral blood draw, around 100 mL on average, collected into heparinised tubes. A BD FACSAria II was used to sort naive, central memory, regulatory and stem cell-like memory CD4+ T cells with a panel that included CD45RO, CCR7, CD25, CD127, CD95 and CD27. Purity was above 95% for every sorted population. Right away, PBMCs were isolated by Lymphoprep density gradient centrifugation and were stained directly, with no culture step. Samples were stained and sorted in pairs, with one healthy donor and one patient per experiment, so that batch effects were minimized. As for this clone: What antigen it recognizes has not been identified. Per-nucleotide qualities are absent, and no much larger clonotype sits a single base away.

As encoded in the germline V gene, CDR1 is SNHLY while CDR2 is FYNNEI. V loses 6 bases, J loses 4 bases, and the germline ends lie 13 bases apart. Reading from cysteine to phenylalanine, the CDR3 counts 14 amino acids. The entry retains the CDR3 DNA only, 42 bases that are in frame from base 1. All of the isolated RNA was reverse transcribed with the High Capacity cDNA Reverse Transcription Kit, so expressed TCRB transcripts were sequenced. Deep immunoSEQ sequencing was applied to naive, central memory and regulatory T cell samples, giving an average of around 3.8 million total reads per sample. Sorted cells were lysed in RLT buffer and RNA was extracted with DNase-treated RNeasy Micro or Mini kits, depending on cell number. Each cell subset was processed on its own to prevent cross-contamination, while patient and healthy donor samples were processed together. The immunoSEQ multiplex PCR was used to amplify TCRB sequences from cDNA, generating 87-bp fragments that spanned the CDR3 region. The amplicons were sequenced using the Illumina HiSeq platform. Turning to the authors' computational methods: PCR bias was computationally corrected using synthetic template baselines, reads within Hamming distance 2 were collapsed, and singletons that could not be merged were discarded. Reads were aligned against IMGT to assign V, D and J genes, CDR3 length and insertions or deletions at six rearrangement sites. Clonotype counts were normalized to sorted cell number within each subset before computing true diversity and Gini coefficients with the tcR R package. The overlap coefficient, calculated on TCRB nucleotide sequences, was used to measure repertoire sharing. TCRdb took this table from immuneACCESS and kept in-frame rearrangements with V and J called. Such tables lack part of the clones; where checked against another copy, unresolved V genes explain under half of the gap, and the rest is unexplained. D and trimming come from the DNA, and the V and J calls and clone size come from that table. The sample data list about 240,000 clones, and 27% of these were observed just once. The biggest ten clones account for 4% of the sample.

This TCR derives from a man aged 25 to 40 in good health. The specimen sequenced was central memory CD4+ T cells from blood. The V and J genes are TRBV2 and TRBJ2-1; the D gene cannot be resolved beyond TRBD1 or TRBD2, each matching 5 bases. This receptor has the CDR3 CASRAGTQYNEQFF. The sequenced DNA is TGTGCCAGCAGGGCCGGGACCCAGTACAATGAGCAGTTCTTC.